This T cell receptor (beta chain) was sequenced in a study of early T cells in non-severe SARS-CoV-2 infection (dated by TCRdb to the early 2020s). Study-level background: Bulk RNA from unsorted whole blood was used for TCR sequencing, so alpha and beta chains could not be paired. The full study reports these points: VDJdb matching was skewed toward anti-spike CD8 responses and likely underestimated virus-specific expansions by missing private and CD4 specificities.

A word on this clonotype: The antigen it binds to is not known. No base quality values were provided; no much bigger clone lies one nucleotide off.

The library was made by 5' RACE. The run used a NextSeq 500. Unique molecular identifiers were attached to individual cDNA molecules in the TCR library protocol so that sequencing error and PCR bias could be corrected. Sequencing covered both TCR alpha and beta chains, and within each sample the abundances of alpha and beta sequences were tightly co-correlated. On the study's bioinformatics: Decombinator V4 was used to annotate the V gene, J gene and CDR3 of the TCR sequences. Expanded TCRs were defined as changing significantly between any two time points under a Poisson model with p below 0.0001. Abundances of TCRs were expressed as counts per million after normalisation to the total number of TCRs sequenced in each sample. TRAV1-2 paired with TRAJ12, TRAJ20 or TRAJ33 defined MAIT TCRs, while TRAV10 paired with TRAJ18 defined iNKT TCRs. A search of VDJdb, accessed on 1 November 2021, was run for TCRs annotated to CMV, EBV and SARS-CoV-2, with TCRs annotated for multiple antigens excluded. The public reads were reprocessed in TCRdb via fastp at Q25 and MiXCR, keeping in-frame beta chains. Each entry is one CDR3 protein sequence, shown with its most common DNA and genes. The V and J calls and clone size are TCRdb's, not the authors'. For this sample there are more than 60,000 distinct CDR3 sequences; about 9% appear just once. The top ten hold 5.9% of the sample.

Trimming takes 4 bases off V and 5 bases off J; junction bases not matched to a gene: 6. Via the germline V gene (reference sequence), CDR1 is PRHDT and CDR2 FYEKMQ. Reading from cysteine to phenylalanine, the CDR3 counts 14 amino acids. Kept here is only the CDR3 DNA, which spans 42 bases and is read in frame from base 1. A case-control design nested within a healthcare worker cohort in London, UK, was used, with weekly nasopharyngeal swab PCR tests and blood sampling performed. Healthcare workers were recruited during the week of the UK lockdown, between 23 and 31 March 2020, and followed weekly for up to about 15 weeks.

In this chain, TRBV13 is recombined with TRBJ2-3; TRBD1 agrees with 7 junctional bases. The TCR comes from an adult who was a healthcare worker with PCR-confirmed SARS-CoV-2 infection or an uninfected control (not recorded which). The sample taken for sequencing was whole blood. The DNA sequence is given as TGTGCCAGCAGCTCGCAAGCAGGGGGAGATACGCAGTATTTT. Its product reads: CASSSQAGGDTQYF.